This T cell receptor (beta chain) was identified during a study of blood T cell repertoires in COVID-19. As for the study in general: The United States, Italy and Spain provided the acute and convalescent COVID-19 samples. From T cells, B-cell-depleted T cells, or PBMCs came the material, which was cDNA or gDNA.

Germline V gene data show CDR1 as WSHSY and CDR2 as SAAADI. CDR3 length: 12 residues. Trimming took off 5 bases at V and 0 bases at J, with 5 bases between the two ends. In the original analysis: How many nucleated cells were present was estimated from reference gene primer amplification. The table came from immunoSEQ multiplex PCR; TCRdb's copy has only in-frame clones and leaves some out. V, J and clone size are taken as reported in that table, and D and trimming were inferred from the DNA itself. This table has under 300,000 clones, roughly 89% appearing once. The sequenced sample consisted of peripheral blood. The origin of this receptor is a man aged 25-45 years who had recovered from COVID-19. The chain combines TRBV10-2 with TRBJ2-7; D unresolved. The CDR3 loop reads CASSQNSYEQYF. The CDR3 DNA sequence: TGCGCCAGCAGTCAGAACTCCTACGAGCAGTACTTC.